This T cell receptor beta chain was captured by sequencing in a study of T cell responses to AZD1222 COVID-19 vaccine. Produced via immunoSEQ multiplex PCR; TCRdb's table is partial and in-frame only. The sample lists 170,000 or so clones, 87% occurring once. This CDR3 region has 13 residues. The germline V gene encodes CDR1 SGHAT and CDR2 FQDESV (reference sequence). V was pared by 5 bases and J by 6 bases, with 13 bases between. The sample was peripheral blood, taken on day 0 of AZD1222 vaccination. The rearrangement links TRBV11-1 to TRBJ1-2, with no clear D. This receptor was obtained from an adult in good health. This CDR3 is CASSPRMGNGYTF. The CDR3 DNA sequence: TGTGCCAGCAGCCCCCGGATGGGGAATGGCTACACCTTC.